These 8 T cell receptor beta chains came from one sample sequenced in a study of identical twins. TCRdb re-analysed the 5' RACE reads in MiXCR, keeping a single row per CDR3 protein. The data contain 500,000 or so distinct CDR3 sequences, less than 25% of them singletons. This same sample was also taken into another study, of T cells expressing NK-cell markers.

Sequenced input: CD4+ T cells sorted from blood. The receptors shown here come from a woman in her late teens or twenties in good health.

A single count supports this clonotype. The chain couples TRBV6-5 to TRBJ2-1; perhaps TRBD2 as D (6 bases). The germline gives CDR1 MNHEY, CDR2 SVGAGI. Trimming shortened V by 2 bases and J by 0 bases, and 14 bases separated the two germline ends. CDR3 length: 17 amino acids. This CDR3 is CASSYDRLASSYNEQFF. In DNA, the CDR3 is TGTGCCAGCAGTTACGATCGGCTAGCGAGCTCCTACAATGAGCAGTTCTTC.

This clonotype was seen a few times. This chain joins TRBV20-1 and TRBJ2-4; TRBD2 agrees at 7 bases. V lost 6 bases and J lost 1; bases outside the gene matches: 3. Looked up from germline, CDR1 is DFQATT and CDR2 is SNEGSKA (reference sequence). The length of the CDR3 is 13 residues. In nucleotides, the CDR3 is TGCAGTGCCAACGGGGGGGCCAAAAACATTCAGTACTTC. It specifies CSANGGAKNIQYF.

The V and J genes are TRBV4-2 and TRBJ2-1; TRBD1 agrees at 9 bases. The CDR3 runs to 14 residues. V lost 3 bases to trimming and J lost 6 bases; unmatched junction nucleotides: 3. Germline V gene sequence: CDR1 LGHNA, CDR2 YNFKEQ. DNA for the CDR3: TGTGCCAGCAGCCAGGGGACAGGGCTCAATGAGCAGTTCTTC. Protein: CASSQGTGLNEQFF.

This rearrangement joins TRBV6-2 or TRBV6-3 to TRBJ1-1; D remains unclear. V was trimmed by 2 bases and J by 3 bases, leaving 13 bases between them. Germline V gene lookup returns CDR1 MNHEY and CDR2 SVGEGT. This CDR3 comprises 15 residues. CDR3 bases: TGTGCCAGCAGTTACGGCTGGGGTGGGTACACTGAAGCTTTCTTT. This codes for CASSYGWGGYTEAFF.

This clonotype was counted at least ten times. This sequence joins TRBV12-3 or TRBV12-4 and TRBJ1-2, with 8 bases matching TRBD1. The CDR3 sequence is 14 residues long. The V and J ends lost 5 bases and 4 bases, in that order; junction bases with no gene match: 6. The CDR3 DNA follows: TGTGCCAGCAGTCCTCAGGGGGCTGGCTATGGCTACACCTTC. Amino acid sequence: CASSPQGAGYGYTF.

The gene calls are TRBV6-2 or TRBV6-3 and TRBJ2-1; perhaps TRBD2 as D (5 bases). The V gene lost 7 bases and the J gene lost 0 bases, with 13 bases spanning the gap. In germline, CDR1 is MNHEY, CDR2 SVGEGT. The CDR3 has 15 amino acids. CDR3 nucleotides: TGTGCCAGCACCTCCGTTGGGAGCTCCTACAATGAGCAGTTCTTC. The encoded protein is CASTSVGSSYNEQFF.

This clonotype was seen ten or more times. The CDR3 region is CSVAVHYYGYTF. The DNA for the CDR3 is TGCAGCGTGGCGGTTCACTACTATGGCTACACCTTC. The chain uses TRBV29-1 and TRBJ1-2; D is uncertain. V lost 6 bases, J lost 3 bases, and 11 bases lay in between. This CDR3 region has 12 residues. Germline V gives CDR1 SQVTM, CDR2 ANQGSEA.

This clonotype was observed a handful of times. The rearrangement links TRBV5-6 to TRBJ1-4; no reliable D call. Germline V gives CDR1 SGHDT, CDR2 YYEEEE. The CDR3 is 15 amino acids. The ends were cut back, 0 bases at V and 5 bases at J, with 11 bases in the middle. This CDR3 is CASSLAHPANEKLFF. In DNA, the CDR3 is TGTGCCAGCAGCTTGGCCCACCCCGCAAATGAAAAACTGTTTTTT. The full variable domain, with the rest looked up from reference TRBV5-6 and TRBJ1-4, is DAGVTQSPTHLIKTRGQQVTLRCSPKSGHDTVSWYQQALGQGPQFIFQYYEEEERQRGNFPDRFSGHQFPNYSSELNVNALLLGDSALYLCASSLAHPANEKLFFGSGTQLSVL.